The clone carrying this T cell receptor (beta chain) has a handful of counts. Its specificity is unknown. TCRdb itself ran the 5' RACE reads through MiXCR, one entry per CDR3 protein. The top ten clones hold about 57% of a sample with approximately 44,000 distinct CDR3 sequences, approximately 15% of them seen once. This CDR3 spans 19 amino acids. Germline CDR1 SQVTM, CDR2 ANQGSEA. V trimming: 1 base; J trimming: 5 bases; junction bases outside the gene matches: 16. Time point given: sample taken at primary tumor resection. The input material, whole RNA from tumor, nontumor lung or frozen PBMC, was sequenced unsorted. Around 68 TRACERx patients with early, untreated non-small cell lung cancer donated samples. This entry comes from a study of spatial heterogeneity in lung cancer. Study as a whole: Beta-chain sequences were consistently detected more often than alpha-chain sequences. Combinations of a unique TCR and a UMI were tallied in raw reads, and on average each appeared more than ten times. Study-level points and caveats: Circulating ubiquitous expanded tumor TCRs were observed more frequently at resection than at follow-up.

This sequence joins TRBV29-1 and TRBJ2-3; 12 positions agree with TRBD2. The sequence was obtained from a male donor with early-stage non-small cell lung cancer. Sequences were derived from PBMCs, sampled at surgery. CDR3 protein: CSVEGASGRAYHDIDTQYF. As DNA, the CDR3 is TGCAGCGTTGAAGGGGCTAGCGGGAGGGCCTATCATGACATAGATACGCAGTATTTT.